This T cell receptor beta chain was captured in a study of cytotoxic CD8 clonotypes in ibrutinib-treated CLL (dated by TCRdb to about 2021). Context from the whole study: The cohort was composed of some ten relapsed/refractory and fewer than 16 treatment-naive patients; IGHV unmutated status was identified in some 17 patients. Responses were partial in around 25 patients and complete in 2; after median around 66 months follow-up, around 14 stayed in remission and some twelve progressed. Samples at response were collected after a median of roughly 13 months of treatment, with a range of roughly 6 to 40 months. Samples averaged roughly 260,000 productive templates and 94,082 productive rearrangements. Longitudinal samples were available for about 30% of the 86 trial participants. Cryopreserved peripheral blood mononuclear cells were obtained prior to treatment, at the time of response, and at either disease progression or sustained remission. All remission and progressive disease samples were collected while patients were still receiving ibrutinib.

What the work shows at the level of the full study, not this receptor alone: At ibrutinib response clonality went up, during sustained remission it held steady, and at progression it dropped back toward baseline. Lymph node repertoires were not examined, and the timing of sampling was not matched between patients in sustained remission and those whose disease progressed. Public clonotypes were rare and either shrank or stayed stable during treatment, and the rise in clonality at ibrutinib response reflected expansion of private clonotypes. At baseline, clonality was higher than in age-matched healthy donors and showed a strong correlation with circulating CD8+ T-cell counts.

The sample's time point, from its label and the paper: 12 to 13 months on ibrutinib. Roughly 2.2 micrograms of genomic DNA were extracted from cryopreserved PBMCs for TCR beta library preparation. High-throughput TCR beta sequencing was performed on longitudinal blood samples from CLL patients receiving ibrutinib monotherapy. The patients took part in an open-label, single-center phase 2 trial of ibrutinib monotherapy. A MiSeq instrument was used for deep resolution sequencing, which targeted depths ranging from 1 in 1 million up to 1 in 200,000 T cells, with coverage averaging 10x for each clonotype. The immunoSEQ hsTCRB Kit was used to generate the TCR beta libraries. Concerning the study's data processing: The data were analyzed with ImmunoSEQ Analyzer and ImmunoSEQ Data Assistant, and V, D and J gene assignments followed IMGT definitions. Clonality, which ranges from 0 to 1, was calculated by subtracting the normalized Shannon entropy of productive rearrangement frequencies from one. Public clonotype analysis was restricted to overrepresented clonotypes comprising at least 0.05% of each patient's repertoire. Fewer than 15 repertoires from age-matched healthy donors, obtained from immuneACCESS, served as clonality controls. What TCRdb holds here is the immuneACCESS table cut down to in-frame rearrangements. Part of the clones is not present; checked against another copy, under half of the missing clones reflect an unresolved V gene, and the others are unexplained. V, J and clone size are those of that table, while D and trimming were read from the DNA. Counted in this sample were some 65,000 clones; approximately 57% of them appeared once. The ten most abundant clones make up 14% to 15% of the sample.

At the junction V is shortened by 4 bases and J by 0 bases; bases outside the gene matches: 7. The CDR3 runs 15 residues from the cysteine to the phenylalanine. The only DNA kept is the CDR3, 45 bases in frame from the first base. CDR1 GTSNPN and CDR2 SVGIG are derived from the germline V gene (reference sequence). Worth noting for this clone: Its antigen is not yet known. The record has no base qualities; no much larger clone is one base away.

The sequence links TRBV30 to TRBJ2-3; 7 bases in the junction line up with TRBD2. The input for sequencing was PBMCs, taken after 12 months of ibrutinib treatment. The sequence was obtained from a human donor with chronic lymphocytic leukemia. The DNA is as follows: TGTGCCTGGAATAAGGGCGGGAGAAGCACAGATACGCAGTATTTT. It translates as CAWNKGGRSTDTQYF. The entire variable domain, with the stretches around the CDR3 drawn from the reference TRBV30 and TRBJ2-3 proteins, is SQTIHQWPATLVQPVGSPLSLECTVEGTSNPNLYWYRQAAGRGLQLLFYSVGIGQISSEVPQNLSASRPQDRQFILSSKKLLLSDSGFYLCAWNKGGRSTDTQYFGPGTRLTVL.